Here is one TCR beta chain with its context. Random hexamers were used to reverse transcribe roughly 0.45 to 1 ug of RNA. TCRdb processed the immunoSEQ multiplex PCR reads anew with MiXCR; each CDR3 protein has one entry. The sample yields over 80,000 distinct CDR3 sequences, 90% to 95% seen once. This entry is derived from a study of CD8 T cells in Susac syndrome. Sequencing targeted TCR beta in T cells from blood (CD8+ and CD4+). V was cut by 6 bases and J by 4 bases, with 17 bases left in between. CDR3 length equals 15 residues. Germline V gene data show CDR1 as SNHLY and CDR2 as FYNNEI. The sequenced sample consisted of CD8+ T cells from PBMCs. The chain recombines TRBV2 with TRBJ2-3; D might be TRBD2 (6 bases). The sequence was obtained from a human donor in good health. The chain's CDR3 is CASRGSGLSSDTQYF. In DNA form, the CDR3 reads TGTGCCAGCAGGGGTTCGGGACTCAGTTCAGATACGCAGTATTTT.